The source of this T cell receptor beta chain is a study of siplizumab effects on memory and regulatory T cells. This CDR3 contains 13 residues. With 6 bases clipped from V and 6 bases from J, the junction kept 0 bases outside the gene matches. Germline V gene lookup returns CDR1 MNHNS and CDR2 SASEGT. Study-wide results and limits: There appeared to be greater diversity in naive T cells than in memory cells, and naive T cells seemed major contributors to the alloresponse.

The method was immunoSEQ multiplex PCR; TCRdb's version includes in-frame clones alone and lacks a portion of them. The table has about 100,000 clones, 93% seen once. Concerning this clone: Its antigen is unidentified.

The TCR was taken from a human donor in good health. The genes are TRBV6-1 and TRBJ2-1, with TRBD2 identical over 12 bases. Specimen: Tregs sorted from blood. CDR3 sequence reads: CASRLAGGNEQFF. The CDR3 coding sequence is TGTGCCAGCAGACTAGCGGGGGGCAATGAGCAGTTCTTC.